In its sample, the clone carrying this T cell receptor beta chain was seen many times. Antigen unknown. Built from TCR beta cDNA, the libraries had unique molecular identifiers in them. Using its own MiXCR run on the PCR reads, TCRdb lists one record per CDR3 protein. The profile covers about 800,000 distinct CDR3 sequences, with roughly 30% appearing a single time and approximately 0.55% taken by the ten largest. The record originates from a study of post-analysis software for immune sequencing data. This CDR3 has 15 amino acids. V shed 3 bases and J 4 bases; nucleotides not matched to a gene: 6. Per germline, CDR1 MDHEN and CDR2 SYDVKM. Overall study findings and caveats: Higher frequency in patients than in controls was seen for several TRBV segments, with TRBV5-6, TRBV5-1 and TRBV20-1 among them.

Sequences were obtained from blood. This clonotype was obtained from a girl aged 10-17 years with multiple sclerosis. The V gene is TRBV28, the J gene TRBJ2-3; 8 bases are a match to TRBD1. Written as DNA, the CDR3 is TGTGCCAGCAGTTTTGGGTCAGGGGGCTCAGATACGCAGTATTTT. This gives the protein CASSFGSGGSDTQYF.